A selection of T cell receptor beta chains follows, all from one sample in a study of Graves' ophthalmopathy and Graves' hyperthyroidism. TCRdb itself ran the multiplex PCR reads through MiXCR, one entry per CDR3 protein. The data show roughly 300,000 distinct CDR3 sequences, about a sixth seen once. Source material: peripheral blood. The source of these receptors is an adult man with Graves' ophthalmopathy. Each CDR3 is given with its conserved first and last residue. D genes are given only for firm matches. Size is omitted from some rows. Given values are once, few, many or a class for expanded clones.

j_call clone_size v_call d_call cdr3_aa cdr3_nt
TRBJ2-3 . TRBV30 . CAWSVSTDTQYF TGTGCCTGGAGTGTGAGCACAGATACGCAGTATTTT
TRBJ1-5 many TRBV28 TRBD1 CASSRLRTGLGQPQHF TGTGCCAGCAGTAGACTAAGGACAGGGCTGGGTCAGCCCCAGCATTTT
TRBJ1-2 . TRBV19 TRBD1 CASSTTRQGSRGYTF TGTGCCAGTAGTACCACCCGACAGGGTTCAAGGGGCTACACCTTC
TRBJ1-2 . TRBV7-2 . CASSSPDVSRYTF TGTGCCAGCAGCTCGCCAGACGTTAGTCGCTACACCTTC
TRBJ2-2 few TRBV5-6 . CASSSHRPTGELFF TGTGCCAGCAGCTCTCACAGGCCCACCGGGGAGCTGTTTTTT
TRBJ1-5 many TRBV6-2/TRBV6-3 TRBD1 CASSSDRGRNQPQHF TGTGCCAGCAGCTCGGACAGGGGGCGAAATCAGCCCCAGCATTTT
TRBJ1-2 few TRBV30 TRBD1 CAWAPTTGYYGYTF TGTGCCTGGGCTCCTACGACAGGGTACTATGGCTACACCTTC
TRBJ2-6 many TRBV11-2 . CASSLNPRQGAGANVLTF TGTGCCAGCAGCTTAAACCCTCGGCAGGGAGCTGGGGCCAACGTCCTGACTTTC
TRBJ2-7 . TRBV18 TRBD1 CASSPPNRGQNEQYF TGTGCCAGCTCACCGCCGAACAGGGGGCAAAATGAGCAGTACTTC
TRBJ2-5 . TRBV24-1 TRBD1 CATSDPGTGVVTQYF TGTGCCACCAGTGATCCGGGGACAGGGGTTGTGACTCAGTACTTC
TRBJ2-5 many TRBV19 . CASSIPGTGRVRETQYF TGTGCCAGTAGTATTCCCGGAACAGGGAGGGTTCGAGAGACCCAGTACTTC
TRBJ2-7 few TRBV11-1 . CASSPAQGGGLYEQYF TGTGCCAGCAGCCCAGCCCAGGGGGGAGGACTCTACGAGCAGTACTTC
TRBJ1-2 many TRBV20-1 . CSARDAPVVFGYTF TGCAGTGCTAGAGACGCGCCAGTCGTCTTTGGCTACACCTTC
TRBJ2-7 many TRBV20-1 TRBD2 CSASGRVDEQYF TGCAGTGCTAGCGGGAGGGTCGACGAGCAGTACTTC
TRBJ1-1 . TRBV30 . CAWSSQGEAFF TGTGCCTGGAGTTCCCAGGGAGAAGCTTTCTTT
TRBJ2-2 many TRBV6-1 . CASTYRRGRWRELFF TGTGCCAGCACCTACCGTCGGGGTAGGTGGAGGGAGCTGTTTTTT
TRBJ1-1 many TRBV6-2/TRBV6-3 TRBD1 CASSYSSGQGRNTEAFF TGTGCCAGCAGTTACTCGAGCGGACAGGGGCGAAACACTGAAGCTTTCTTT